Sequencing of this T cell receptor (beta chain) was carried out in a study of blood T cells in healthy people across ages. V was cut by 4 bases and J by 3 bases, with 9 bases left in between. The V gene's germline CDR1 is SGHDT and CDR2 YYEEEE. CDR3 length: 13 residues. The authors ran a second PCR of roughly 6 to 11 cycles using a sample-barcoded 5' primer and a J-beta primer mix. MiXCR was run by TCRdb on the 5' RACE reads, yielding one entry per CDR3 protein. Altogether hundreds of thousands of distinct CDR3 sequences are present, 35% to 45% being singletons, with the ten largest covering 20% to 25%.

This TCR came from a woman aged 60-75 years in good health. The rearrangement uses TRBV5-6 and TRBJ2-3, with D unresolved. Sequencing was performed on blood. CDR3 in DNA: TGTGCCAGCAGCCTTACTGTTACAGATACGCAGTATTTT. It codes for CASSLTVTDTQYF. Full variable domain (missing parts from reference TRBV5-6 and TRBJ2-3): DAGVTQSPTHLIKTRGQQVTLRCSPKSGHDTVSWYQQALGQGPQFIFQYYEEEERQRGNFPDRFSGHQFPNYSSELNVNALLLGDSALYLCASSLTVTDTQYFGPGTRLTVL.